The 8 T cell receptor beta chains in this list originate from one sample, sequenced in a study of OX40 agonist ivuxolimab in advanced cancers. Clones were read by immunoSEQ multiplex PCR, and TCRdb kept only the in-frame ones, dropping some. The sample yields about 96,000 clones, about 84% seen once. Material: CD4+ or CD8+ T cells sorted from blood, obtained in a trial of the OX40 agonist ivuxolimab. These receptor sequences come from an adult with an advanced solid tumor such as melanoma, head and neck, liver or kidney cancer.

The CDR3 DNA reads as TGTGCCAGTAGTATAGGGGCGAGGCAGGAGACCCAGTACTTC. It encodes CASSIGARQETQYF. The chain recombines TRBV19 with TRBJ2-5, with D unclear. Per the germline V gene, CDR1 is LNHDA and CDR2 is SQIVND (reference sequence). Trimming shortened V by 1 base and J by 5 bases, and 11 bases separated the two germline ends. CDR3 length: 14 amino acids.

The chain joins TRBV5-1 to TRBJ1-3, with D hard to call. Trimming pared 1 base from V and 4 bases from J, leaving 9 bases between. CDR1 SGHRS and CDR2 YFSETQ come from the germline V gene. This CDR3 has 14 residues. In DNA form, the CDR3 reads TGCGCCAGCAGCTTGTCGGGGAGCGGAAACACCATATATTTT. It specifies CASSLSGSGNTIYF.

The J gene is TRBJ2-4, the V gene TRBV15; 8 bases fit TRBD1. The CDR3 is made up of 15 amino acids. Looked up from germline, CDR1 is LNHNV and CDR2 is YYDKDF (reference sequence). J was trimmed by 9 bases and V by 3 bases; bases with no gene match: 10. CDR3 amino acids: CATSSRQGGQGIQYF. The DNA of the CDR3 is TGTGCCACCAGCAGCAGACAGGGCGGACAGGGCATTCAGTACTTC. The full variable domain, in which reference TRBV15 and TRBJ2-4 provide the parts outside the CDR3, is DAMVIQNPRYQVTQFGKPVTLSCSQTLNHNVMYWYQQKSSQAPKLLFHYYDKDFNNEADTPDNFQSRRPNTSFCFLDIRSPGLGDTAMYLCATSSRQGGQGIQYFGAGTRLSVL.

V and J are TRBV10-3 and TRBJ1-6; the match to TRBD1 covers 10 bases. In germline, CDR1 is ENHRY, CDR2 SYGVKD. The CDR3 is 15 amino acids. V shed 8 bases, J shed 9 bases, and the junction held 10 bases outside the gene matches. CDR3 residues: CAISGQGLLSSPLHF. In nucleotides, the CDR3 is TGTGCCATCTCGGGACAGGGGCTGCTATCTTCACCCCTCCACTTT.

V usage is TRBV19 and J usage is TRBJ1-1; weak D call: TRBD1 (5 bases). This CDR3 has 13 amino acids. Germline-derived CDR1 and CDR2 are LNHDA and SQIVND (reference sequence). Trimming cost V 4 bases and J 3 bases, with 9 bases left between them. DNA for the CDR3: TGTGCCAGTAGTACCCGACAGTACACTGAAGCTTTCTTT. This translates into CASSTRQYTEAFF.

This chain links TRBV4-1 with TRBJ2-5; D remains unclear. Matching the DNA end better, TRBJ2-7 makes the J call doubtful. The germline gives CDR1 MGHRA, CDR2 YSYEKL. The CDR3 covers 15 residues. The CDR3 DNA reads as TGCGCCAGCAGCCAAGTCCCCCTCCATACCTACGAGCAGTACTTC. Translation gives CASSQVPLHTYEQYF.

The rearrangement links TRBV11-2 to TRBJ2-7; TRBD2 is a possible D gene (6 bases). CDR1 is SGHAT and CDR2 is FQNNGV in the germline V gene. V was clipped by 1 base and J by 4 bases, with 17 bases between them. The CDR3 runs to 16 residues. The CDR3 nucleotides read TGTGCCAGCAGCTTAGGAAAAGCGGGTAATCTTTACGAGCAGTACTTC. Translated, it gives CASSLGKAGNLYEQYF.

The V call is TRBV6-5, the J call TRBJ1-6; D call uncertain. The germline gives CDR1 MNHEY, CDR2 SVGAGI. Between the trimmed V and J ends, which lost 0 bases and 7 bases, there was a span of 10 bases. This CDR3 has 15 amino acids. For the CDR3, the DNA is TGTGCCAGCAGTTACTCAGGAGGGTTCAATTCACCCCTCCACTTT. This gives the protein CASSYSGGFNSPLHF.